Below, 26 T cell receptor beta chains from the same sample are listed, as sequenced in a study of early T cells in non-severe SARS-CoV-2 infection. MiXCR was run by TCRdb on the 5' RACE reads, yielding one entry per CDR3 protein. The data contain about 29,000 distinct CDR3 sequences, about 4% of them singletons. Source material: whole blood. The source of these receptors is an adult who was a healthcare worker with PCR-confirmed SARS-CoV-2 infection or an uninfected control (not recorded which).

This clonotype came up many times. CDR3 region: CASSFPGLVLSTDTQYF. DNA of the CDR3: TGTGCCAGCAGCTTCCCAGGACTAGTCCTTAGCACAGATACGCAGTATTTT. This chain joins TRBV7-9 and TRBJ2-3, with TRBD2 identical over 7 bases. In germline, CDR1 is SEHNR, CDR2 FQNEAQ (reference sequence). The CDR3 sequence is 17 residues long. The V segment lost 3 bases and the J segment 0 bases; nucleotides outside the gene matches: 9.

In its sample, this clonotype was seen many times. The J gene is TRBJ2-1, the V gene TRBV18, with 8 bases lining up with TRBD2. V gave up 5 bases and J gave up 7 bases; unmatched junction bases: 4. From germline, CDR1 is KGHSH and CDR2 LQKENI. This CDR3 spans 13 amino acids. For the CDR3, the DNA is TGTGCCAGCTCAACAGCGGGAGTGAATGAGCAGTTCTTC. Translated, it gives CASSTAGVNEQFF.

This clonotype was detected only a few times. J is TRBJ2-3 and V is TRBV14; a weak D match, TRBD2 (5 bases). The CDR3 has 16 amino acids. In germline, CDR1 is SGHDN, CDR2 FVKESK. The germline V and J ends were trimmed by 0 bases and 4 bases, with 14 bases remaining between them. The CDR3 nucleotides read TGTGCCAGCAGCCAAGACCTACTAGTCTTTCCAGATACGCAGTATTTT. It codes for CASSQDLLVFPDTQYF.

Ten or more counts support this clonotype. The rearrangement uses TRBV27 and TRBJ1-1; unclear D gene. The CDR3 has 13 amino acids. Germline V lookup: CDR1 MNHEY, CDR2 SMNVEV (reference sequence). Trimming cost V 5 bases and J 3 bases, with 10 bases left between them. CDR3: CASSKGPDTEAFF. The CDR3 nucleotides are TGTGCCAGCAGTAAGGGCCCGGACACTGAAGCTTTCTTT.

This clonotype was counted many times. DNA of the CDR3: TGTGCCAGCTCACCGGGACAGGCCGGTAATGAAAAACTGTTTTTT. Translated, it gives CASSPGQAGNEKLFF. The chain employs TRBV18 and TRBJ1-4, with 8 bases that match TRBD1. The CDR3 runs to 15 residues. J was trimmed by 4 bases and V by 3 bases; bases with no gene match: 4. Germline V CDR1 and CDR2: KGHSH, LQKENI.

This clonotype was counted many times. The rearrangement links TRBV12-3 or TRBV12-4 to TRBJ2-1, with 10 bases aligning to TRBD2. The CDR3 sequence is 15 residues long. J lost 2 bases, V lost 6 bases, and 4 bases had no gene match. The chain's CDR3 is CASSSGRGAYNEQFF. The CDR3 bases are TGTGCCAGCAGCAGCGGGAGGGGGGCCTACAATGAGCAGTTCTTC.

This clonotype came up many times. This sequence joins TRBV6-2 or TRBV6-3 and TRBJ2-1; the D gene is possibly TRBD1 (5 bases). Germline V gives CDR1 MNHEY, CDR2 SVGEGT. There are 14 residues in the CDR3. V shed 7 bases and J shed 8 bases, with 18 bases lying between them. In nucleotides, the CDR3 is TGTGCCAGCAACAACAGGCTTCCAATAGATGAGCAGTTCTTC. It yields the protein CASNNRLPIDEQFF.

In this sample, this clonotype turned up many times. The V gene is TRBV5-1, the J gene TRBJ1-1; TRBD1 matches 7 bases. The CDR3 covers 14 residues. The junction had 7 bases not matched to a gene; V was cut back by 4 bases and J by 4 bases. Looked up from germline, CDR1 is SGHRS and CDR2 is YFSETQ. Here the CDR3 reads CASSPTTGTTEAFF. DNA of the CDR3: TGCGCCAGCAGCCCTACGACAGGGACCACTGAAGCTTTCTTT.

This clonotype was found many times. The V gene is TRBV9, the J gene TRBJ2-3; TRBD1 agrees at 8 bases. Trimming at V came to 2 bases and at J to 3 bases, leaving 5 bases not matched to a gene. This CDR3 region has 15 residues. CDR1 and CDR2 (germline): SGDLS, YYNGEE. The CDR3 DNA follows: TGTGCCAGCAGCGTCGGACAGGGTTGGACAGATACGCAGTATTTT. The encoded protein is CASSVGQGWTDTQYF.

This clonotype came up many times. Sequence at one end of the junction differs from germline and may be a read error. V and J are TRBV7-2 and TRBJ2-3, with D possibly TRBD2 on 5 matching bases. This CDR3 is 15 amino acids long. The V gene's germline CDR1 is SGHTA and CDR2 FQGNSA. The CDR3 bases are TGTGCCAGCAGCATAGCGCTGTTTAGCACAGATACGCAGTATTTT. Protein sequence: CASSIALFSTDTQYF.

J is TRBJ2-7 and V is TRBV7-3; 7 bases agree with TRBD2. This CDR3 contains 15 residues. After removal of 5 bases from V and 6 bases from J, the junction contained 13 bases not matched to a gene. CDR1 is SGHTA and CDR2 is FQGTGA in the germline V gene. CDR3 DNA sequence: TGTGCCAGCAGCCCGACGGGCGGGAGAAGGGGCGAGCAGTACTTC. Amino acid sequence: CASSPTGGRRGEQYF.

This clonotype came up many times. V gene TRBV28 combines with J gene TRBJ1-3; D is unclear. The germline V and J ends were trimmed by 10 bases and 4 bases, with 5 bases remaining between them. Germline lookup yields CDR1 MDHEN and CDR2 SYDVKM. The CDR3 has 10 amino acids. This CDR3 reads CATWGNTIYF. The CDR3 nucleotides read TGTGCCACGTGGGGAAACACCATATATTTT. Combining the CDR3 with reference TRBV28 and TRBJ1-3 gives the whole variable domain DVKVTQSSRYLVKRTGEKVFLECVQDMDHENMFWYRQDPGLGLRLIYFSYDVKMKEKGDIPEGYSVSREKKERFSLILESASTNQTSMYLCATWGNTIYFGEGSWLTVV.

This clonotype was seen at least ten times. The chain employs TRBV7-6 and TRBJ2-3; 12 nucleotides align to TRBD2. With 5 bases clipped from V and 1 base from J, the junction kept 13 bases outside the gene matches. CDR3 length: 19 residues. CDR1 is SGHVS, CDR2 FNYEAQ, per germline. The CDR3 loop is CASSPRGASGRARTDTQYF. The CDR3 coding sequence is TGTGCCAGCAGCCCCAGGGGGGCTAGCGGGAGGGCCCGCACAGATACGCAGTATTTT.

In its sample, this clonotype was seen many times. This rearrangement joins TRBV21-1 to TRBJ2-7; the table's D gene call, TRBD2, was not cross checked with the DNA. TRBV21-1 is a known pseudogene. The CDR3 extends over 18 amino acids. The CDR3 bases are TGTGCCAGCAGCAAAGCGTTTAGGGGGAGGGGGGACCCCTACGAGCAGTACTTC. Protein sequence: CASSKAFRGRGDPYEQYF.

This chain connects TRBV11-2 to TRBJ2-3; 8 bases fit TRBD1. V was pared by 5 bases and J by 4 bases, with 8 bases of the junction left unmatched. CDR3 length: 15 residues. From germline, CDR1 is SGHAT and CDR2 FQNNGV. The CDR3 reads CASSTDRVGADTQYF. CDR3 in DNA: TGTGCCAGCAGCACGGACAGGGTGGGGGCAGATACGCAGTATTTT.

This clonotype was counted ten times or more. The chain is built from TRBV29-1 and TRBJ2-7; 9 nucleotides agree with TRBD1. CDR1 is SQVTM, CDR2 ANQGSEA, per germline. The trim removed 6 bases at V and 3 bases at J, leaving 6 bases unmatched. The CDR3 is 13 residues long. The CDR3 reads CSVAGTGIYEQYF. The CDR3 DNA reads TGCAGCGTAGCCGGGACAGGGATCTACGAGCAGTACTTC.

In this sample, this clonotype turned up many times. This chain's CDR3 is CSASPHRDRENEQFF. For the CDR3, the DNA is TGCAGTGCTAGTCCTCACCGGGACAGGGAAAATGAGCAGTTCTTC. This chain connects TRBV20-1 to TRBJ2-1, with 9 positions matching TRBD1. Germline-derived CDR1 and CDR2 are DFQATT and SNEGSKA (reference sequence). The CDR3 runs 15 residues. V was pared by 3 bases and J by 7 bases, with 10 bases of the junction left unmatched.

This clonotype was counted ten times or more. J is TRBJ1-1 and V is TRBV7-3; D gene unclear. Germline V gives CDR1 SGHTA, CDR2 FQGTGA. V was cut by 3 bases and J by 1 base, with 3 bases left in between. The CDR3 runs 12 residues. CDR3 DNA sequence: TGTGCCAGCAGCTTTGGGAACACTGAAGCTTTCTTT. Its protein product is CASSFGNTEAFF.

This clonotype was found many times. This sequence joins TRBV20-1 and TRBJ2-7, with 12 positions matching TRBD1. The CDR3 consists of 13 residues. CDR1 is DFQATT, CDR2 SNEGSKA, per germline (reference sequence). Unmatched junction bases numbered 7, after V lost 7 bases and J lost 6 bases. The CDR3 region is CSVWGQGAVEQYF. Written as DNA, the CDR3 is TGCAGTGTCTGGGGACAGGGGGCCGTCGAGCAGTACTTC.

The sample holds many counts of this clonotype. The rearrangement uses TRBV20-1 and TRBJ2-2, with 11 bases that match TRBD2. Trimming took 1 base from V and 7 from J; bases not matched to a gene: 8. The CDR3 contains 16 residues. In germline, CDR1 is DFQATT, CDR2 SNEGSKA (reference sequence). CDR3 bases: TGCAGTGCTAGAGCTAGCGGGAGGATAGCGGGCGGGGAGCTGTTTTTT. This codes for CSARASGRIAGGELFF.

The gene calls are TRBV24-1 and TRBJ2-2, with 7 bases lining up with TRBD1. This CDR3 contains 15 residues. Germline lookup yields CDR1 KGHDR and CDR2 SFDVKD. The trim removed 6 bases at V and 3 bases at J, leaving 6 bases unmatched. The CDR3 reads CATSRGQGDTGELFF. The DNA of the CDR3 is TGTGCCACCAGTCGAGGGCAGGGGGACACCGGGGAGCTGTTTTTT.

This clonotype showed up many times. The V gene is TRBV5-1, the J gene TRBJ2-1, with TRBD2 as a possible D gene (6 bases). The CDR3 runs to 13 residues. Trimming pared 0 bases from V and 6 bases from J, leaving 7 bases between. Per germline, CDR1 SGHRS and CDR2 YFSETQ. Here the CDR3 DNA reads TGCGCCAGCAGCTTGGGGACTATCAATGAGCAGTTCTTC. Protein product: CASSLGTINEQFF.

This clonotype was counted at least ten times. The gene calls are TRBV12-3 or TRBV12-4 and TRBJ2-3, with 7 bases fitting TRBD1. Trimming cost V 5 bases and J 2 bases; bases outside gene matches: 4. The CDR3 is made up of 14 amino acids. CDR3 amino acids: CASSPGQNTDTQYF. In nucleotides, the CDR3 is TGTGCCAGCAGTCCGGGACAGAACACAGATACGCAGTATTTT.

At least ten counts were recorded for this clonotype. The chain links TRBV28 to TRBJ1-1; TRBD1 might be the D (6 bases). Per the germline V gene, CDR1 is MDHEN and CDR2 is SYDVKM. This CDR3 is 14 amino acids long. V was shortened by 6 bases and J by 4 bases, with 15 bases between the two germline ends. CDR3 loop: CASRTTGTSTEAFF. The CDR3 coding sequence is TGTGCCAGCAGAACTACAGGGACGAGCACTGAAGCTTTCTTT.

The chain employs TRBV7-2 and TRBJ1-5; no firm D call. V was pared by 0 bases and J by 0 bases, with 6 bases between. Germline V gene lookup returns CDR1 SGHTA and CDR2 FQGNSA. The CDR3 has 15 residues. Written as DNA, the CDR3 is TGTGCCAGCAGCTTAGCGCGAGATAGCAATCAGCCCCAGCATTTT. The encoded protein is CASSLARDSNQPQHF.

This clonotype was seen repeatedly, ten times or more. Germline and junction disagree at one end, which may indicate a read error. The CDR3 loop is CASSLARGSQETQYF. DNA for the CDR3: TGTGCTAGCAGCTTAGCGAGGGGTTCCCAAGAGACCCAGTACTTC. J is TRBJ2-5 and V is TRBV7-7; D possibly uses TRBD1 or TRBD2 (5 bases each). Germline values: CDR1 SSHAT, CDR2 FNYEAQ (reference sequence). The CDR3 extends over 15 amino acids.